These T cell receptor beta chains were read from a single sample in a study of blood T cell repertoires in COVID-19. TCRdb's table, derived via immunoSEQ multiplex PCR, lists solely in-frame clones and lacks some. The table has 250,000 or so clones, 70% to 90% seen once. The source material was PBMCs or T cells enriched from blood (not recorded which). The receptors here all came from a woman in her 50s who had been exposed to COVID-19. Both conserved end residues are part of each CDR3. D genes are given only for firm matches. Only part of the rows carry a size: once, few, many, or a class if the clone is expanded.

.	TRBV5-1	TRBJ2-1	.	CASSLGLSNEQFF	TGCGCCAGCAGCTTGGGACTATCCAATGAGCAGTTCTTC
TRBD2	TRBV5-1	TRBJ2-3	.	CASSLLAGLDTQYF	TGCGCCAGCAGCTTACTAGCGGGGTTAGATACGCAGTATTTT
.	TRBV23-1	TRBJ1-2	.	CASSQAPGVRNYGYTF	TGCGCCAGCAGTCAAGCCCCAGGGGTGCGGAACTATGGCTACACCTTC
.	TRBV24-1	TRBJ1-5	.	CATSDTGGWQPQHF	TGTGCCACCAGTGATACGGGGGGCTGGCAGCCCCAGCATTTT
TRBD2	TRBV30	TRBJ2-3	.	CALTSGGVDTQYF	TGTGCCTTGACTAGCGGGGGGGTAGATACGCAGTATTTT
TRBD1	TRBV5-1	TRBJ1-2	.	CASSLATGQEPNYGYTF	TGCGCCAGCAGCTTGGCCACAGGACAGGAACCGAACTATGGCTACACCTTC
TRBD2	TRBV7-9	TRBJ2-3	.	CASSLGLAGETDTQYF	TGTGCCAGCAGCTTAGGACTAGCGGGGGAGACAGATACGCAGTATTTT
TRBD1	TRBV12-5	TRBJ1-1	.	CASGLVRTGKSTEAFF	TGTGCTAGTGGTTTGGTCCGGACAGGGAAGAGCACTGAAGCTTTCTTT
.	TRBV6-1	TRBJ2-3	.	CASSESGGAGDTQYF	TGTGCCAGCAGTGAATCTGGGGGGGCGGGAGATACGCAGTATTTT
TRBD1	TRBV19	TRBJ1-1	.	CASRDRYEAFF	TGTGCCAGCAGGGACAGATATGAAGCTTTCTTT
.	TRBV12-3/TRBV12-4	TRBJ1-1	.	CASRGGIEAFF	TGTGCCAGCAGGGGGGGGATTGAAGCTTTCTTT
.	TRBV5-4	TRBJ1-1	.	CASSLGSQTNTEAFF	TGTGCCAGCAGCTTGGGGTCACAAACGAACACTGAAGCTTTCTTT
TRBD1	TRBV28	TRBJ1-2	.	CASSPGTGGGYTF	TGTGCCAGCAGTCCTGGGACAGGAGGGGGCTACACCTTC
.	TRBV19	TRBJ2-7	.	CASSTPGLGPDEQYF	TGTGCCAGTAGTACCCCCGGATTGGGGCCCGACGAGCAGTACTTC
.	TRBV9	TRBJ1-6	.	CASSGEGGRNSPLHF	TGTGCCAGCAGTGGAGAAGGGGGTCGTAATTCACCCCTCCACTTT
.	TRBV5-6	TRBJ2-5	few	CASSLMQGLETQYF	TGTGCCAGCAGCTTGATGCAGGGTCTCGAGACCCAGTACTTC
.	TRBV24-1	TRBJ2-3	.	CATSDPGLPPTDTQYF	TGTGCCACCAGTGACCCGGGACTTCCCCCCACAGATACGCAGTATTTT
.	TRBV12-3/TRBV12-4	TRBJ1-1	.	CASRGLRPEAFF	TGTGCCAGCAGGGGGCTGCGGCCTGAAGCTTTCTTT
.	TRBV6-6	TRBJ2-7	.	CASSSPGYEQYF	TGTGCCAGCAGCTCCCCCGGCTACGAGCAGTACTTC
.	TRBV7-6	TRBJ1-1	.	CASSVGVGTEAFF	TGTGCCAGCAGCGTAGGGGTCGGGACTGAAGCTTTCTTT
TRBD2	TRBV3-1/TRBV3-2	TRBJ2-7	.	CASRGTSGGYEQYF	TGTGCCAGCAGGGGGACTAGCGGAGGCTACGAGCAGTACTTC
.	TRBV21-1	TRBJ2-3	.	CASSKRRTGIGNNTQYF	TGTGCCAGCAGCAAAAGGCGGACCGGGATAGGCAATAATACGCAGTATTTT